A selection of T cell receptor beta chains follows, all from one sample in a study of T cell responses to AZD1222 COVID-19 vaccine. TCRdb's table, derived via immunoSEQ multiplex PCR, lists solely in-frame clones and lacks some. The sample consists of roughly 200,000 clones, under 95% of them appearing once. The sample was peripheral blood, taken on day 0 of MenACWY control vaccination. All receptors come from an adult in good health. Each CDR3 is given with its conserved first and last residue. D genes are given only for firm matches.

TRBJ2-7 - TRBV29-1 TGCAGCGTTGTTATAAGGGGCTCCTACGAGCAGTACTTC CSVVIRGSYEQYF
TRBJ2-7 - TRBV6-4 TGTGCCAGCAGCGCCGACGGGGGCTACGAGCAGTACTTC CASSADGGYEQYF
TRBJ2-5 TRBD1 TRBV2 TGTGCCAGCAGGGCTGGCAGGGGGCGAGAGACCCAGTACTTC CASRAGRGRETQYF
TRBJ1-1 TRBD1 TRBV5-1 TGCGCCAGCAGCTTGGCGTACAGGGGATCTGGGAACACTGAAGCTTTCTTT CASSLAYRGSGNTEAFF
TRBJ2-1 TRBD2 TRBV19 TGTGCCAGTAGACCCGTCGGGAGGGTCCTAACTAATGAGCAGTTCTTC CASRPVGRVLTNEQFF
TRBJ1-1 - TRBV6-5 TGTGCCAGCAAGATAGGGGTGAACACTGAAGCTTTCTTT CASKIGVNTEAFF
TRBJ1-2 - TRBV28 TGTGCCAGCAGACTAGACAGACTATATGGCTACACCTTC CASRLDRLYGYTF
TRBJ2-5 - TRBV11-2 TGTGCCAGCAGCTTAGAGATAGCGACAGTCCAAGAGACCCAGTACTTC CASSLEIATVQETQYF
TRBJ2-1 - TRBV19 TGTGCCAGTAGTTCGGGTTGGGGGGCGGCCTACAATGAGCAGTTCTTC CASSSGWGAAYNEQFF
TRBJ2-7 - TRBV14 TGTGCCAGCAGCCAGGCCGCTAGAGATGTCTACGAGCAGTACTTC CASSQAARDVYEQYF
TRBJ1-5 - TRBV2 TGTGCCAGCAGTGACTCACATAGCAATCAGCCCCAGCATTTT CASSDSHSNQPQHF